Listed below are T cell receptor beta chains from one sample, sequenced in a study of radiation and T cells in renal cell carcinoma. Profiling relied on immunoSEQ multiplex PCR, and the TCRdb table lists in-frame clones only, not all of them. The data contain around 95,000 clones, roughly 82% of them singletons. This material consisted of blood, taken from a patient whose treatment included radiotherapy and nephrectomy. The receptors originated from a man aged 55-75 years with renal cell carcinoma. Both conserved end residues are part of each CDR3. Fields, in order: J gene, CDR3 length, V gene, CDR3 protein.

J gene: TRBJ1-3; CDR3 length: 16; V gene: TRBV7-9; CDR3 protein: CASSSDPPLAGNTIYF
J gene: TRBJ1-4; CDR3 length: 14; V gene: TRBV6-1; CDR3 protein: CASSEVEYYEKLFF
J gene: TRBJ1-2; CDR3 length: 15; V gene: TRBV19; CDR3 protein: CASSIDLSAAYGYTF
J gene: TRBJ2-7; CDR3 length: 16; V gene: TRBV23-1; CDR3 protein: CASSPTNRALTMEQYF
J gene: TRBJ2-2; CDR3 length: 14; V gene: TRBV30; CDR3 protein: CACLGGVDTGELFF
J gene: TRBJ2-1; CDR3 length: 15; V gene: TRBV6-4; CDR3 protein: CASSARRAGYNEQFF
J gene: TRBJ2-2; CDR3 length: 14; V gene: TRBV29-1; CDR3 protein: CSVPIRGVTGELFF
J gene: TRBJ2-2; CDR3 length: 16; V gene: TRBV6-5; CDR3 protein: CASSYFQAGGPGELFF
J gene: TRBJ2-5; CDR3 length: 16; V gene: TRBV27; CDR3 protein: CASSSLGQGGRETQYF
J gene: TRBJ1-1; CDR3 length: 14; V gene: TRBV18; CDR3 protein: CASSARTGNTEAFF
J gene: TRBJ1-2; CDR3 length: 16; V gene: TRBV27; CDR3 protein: CASSYSRTGYNYGYTF
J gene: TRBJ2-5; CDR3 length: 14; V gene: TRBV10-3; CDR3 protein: CAISEPPAIGTQYF
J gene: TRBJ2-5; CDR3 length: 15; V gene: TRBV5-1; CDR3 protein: CASSLGGLLEETQYF
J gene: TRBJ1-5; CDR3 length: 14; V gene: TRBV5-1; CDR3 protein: CASSLDSSYQPQHF
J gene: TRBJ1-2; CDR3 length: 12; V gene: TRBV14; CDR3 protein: CASSDGTGGNTF
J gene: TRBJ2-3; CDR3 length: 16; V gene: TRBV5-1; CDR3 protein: CASSLGDSKAADTQYF
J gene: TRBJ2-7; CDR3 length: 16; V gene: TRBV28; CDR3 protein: CASSSPAGEGSYEQYF
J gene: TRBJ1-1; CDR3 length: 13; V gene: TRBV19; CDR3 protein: CASSIGRTTEAFF
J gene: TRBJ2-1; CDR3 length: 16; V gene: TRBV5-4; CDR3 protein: CASSLIKGQGIYEQFF
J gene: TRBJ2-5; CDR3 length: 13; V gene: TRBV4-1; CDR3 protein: CASSPLLGETQYF
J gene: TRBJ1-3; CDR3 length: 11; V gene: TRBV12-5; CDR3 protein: CAPVGGNTIYF
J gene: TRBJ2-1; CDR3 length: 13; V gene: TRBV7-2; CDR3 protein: CASSADRADEQFF
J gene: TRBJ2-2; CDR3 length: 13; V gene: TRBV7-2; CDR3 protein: CASSLGWGGELFF
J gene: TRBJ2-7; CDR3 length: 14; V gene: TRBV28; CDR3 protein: CASRGGQGVYEQYF
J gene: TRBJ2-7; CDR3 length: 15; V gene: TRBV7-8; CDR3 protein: CASSLGHRERYEQYF
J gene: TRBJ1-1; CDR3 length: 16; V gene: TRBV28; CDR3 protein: CASSSYRGWGNTEAFF
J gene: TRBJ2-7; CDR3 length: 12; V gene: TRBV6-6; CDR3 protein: CASSPRDYEQYF
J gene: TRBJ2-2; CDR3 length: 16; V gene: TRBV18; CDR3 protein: CASSPGTTVNTGELFF
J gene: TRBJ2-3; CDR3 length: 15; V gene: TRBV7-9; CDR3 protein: CASTPGARGTDTQYF
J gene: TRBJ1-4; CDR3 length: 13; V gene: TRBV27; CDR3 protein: CASTRTEDEKLFF
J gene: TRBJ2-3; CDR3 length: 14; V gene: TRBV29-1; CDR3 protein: CSVGTGGEGDTQYF
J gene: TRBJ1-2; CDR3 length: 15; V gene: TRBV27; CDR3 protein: CASSLRRGTNYGYTF
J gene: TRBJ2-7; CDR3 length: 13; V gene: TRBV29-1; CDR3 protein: CSVTTGGSYEQYF
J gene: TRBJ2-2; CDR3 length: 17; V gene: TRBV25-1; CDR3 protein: CASSEGGRAGGTGELFF
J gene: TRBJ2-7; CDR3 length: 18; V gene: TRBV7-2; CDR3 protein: CASSFRTLTSGSPYEQYF
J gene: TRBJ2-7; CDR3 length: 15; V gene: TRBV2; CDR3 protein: CASSERTGEVDEQYF
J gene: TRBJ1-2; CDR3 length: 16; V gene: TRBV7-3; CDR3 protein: CASSLTHGTASYGYTF
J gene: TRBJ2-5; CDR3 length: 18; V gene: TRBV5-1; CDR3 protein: CASSLVHSSGGAQETQYF
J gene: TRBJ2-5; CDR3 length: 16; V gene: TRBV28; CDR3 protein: CASSLEEVGGTETQYF
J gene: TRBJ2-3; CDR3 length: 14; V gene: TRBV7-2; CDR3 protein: CASTPRDSTDTQYF
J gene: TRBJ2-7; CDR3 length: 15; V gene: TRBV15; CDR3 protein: CATSREGSSSYEQYF
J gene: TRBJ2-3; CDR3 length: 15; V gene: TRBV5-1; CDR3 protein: CASSLDSSSTDTQYF
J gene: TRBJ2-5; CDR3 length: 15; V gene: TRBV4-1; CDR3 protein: CASRGGSGNQETQYF
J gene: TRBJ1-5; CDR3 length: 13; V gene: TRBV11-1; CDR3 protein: CASSPGLNQPQHF
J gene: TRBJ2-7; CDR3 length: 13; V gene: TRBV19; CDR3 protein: CASSIPGAYEQYF